At least ten counts were recorded for the clone carrying this TCR beta chain. Its antigen is unknown. Each CDR3 protein is one row after TCRdb ran MiXCR on the RT-PCR reads. The data contain 800,000 to 1,000,000 distinct CDR3 sequences, roughly 20% of them singletons. This sample was included in a study of response to subunit inactivated influenza vaccine. General study points: The authors offered the suggestion that each seasonal influenza vaccination recruits few new T cells.

The germline gives CDR1 SGHTA, CDR2 FQGNSA. The V segment lost 1 base and the J segment 7 bases; nucleotides outside the gene matches: 24. CDR3 length equals 21 residues. This material consisted of PBMCs from blood, taken about 5 days after vaccination. The receptor was derived from a man aged 50-60 years who received an inactivated influenza vaccine. V usage is TRBV7-2 and J usage is TRBJ2-1, with 8 bases matching TRBD2. CDR3 nucleotide sequence: TGTGCCAGCAGCTTAGTGTCTGTTAATTTACTAAGCGGGAGAGAAAGGAATGAGCAGTTCTTC. Residues: CASSLVSVNLLSGRERNEQFF.